The sequence of this TCR beta chain was determined in a study of Ad26.COV2.S vaccination and SARS-CoV-2 variants. Study-level points and caveats: Responses of spike-specific T cells (both CD8+ and CD4+) reportedly showed substantial breadth after vaccination. It is possible that the TCR breadth and depth analyses underestimated the total T cell responses. Similar non-spike TCR breadth was seen in vaccine and placebo recipients.

Sequencing was performed with immunoSEQ multiplex PCR; in TCRdb, only in-frame clones are kept and a portion is missing. Among about 680,000 clones, around 92% were seen once, and the ten largest hold approximately 1.5%. Regarding this clone: Antigen unknown.

CDR3 length equals 15 residues. Germline-derived CDR1 and CDR2 are SEHNR and FQNEAQ (reference sequence). Trimming cost V 11 bases and J 4 bases; bases outside gene matches: 14. The sample's treatment: 15 to 20 received Ad26.COV2.S at low or high dose, single or two shots; about 5 received placebo; per-sample allocation not given. Sampling happened 63 days after the first vaccine or placebo injection. This specimen was peripheral blood, taken in a trial of Ad26.COV2.S vaccine versus placebo. The chain has TRBV7-9 and TRBJ1-3, with 7 bases that match TRBD1. The clonotype originates from a person aged 18 to 65 who received the Ad26.COV2.S COVID-19 vaccine or a placebo. Here the CDR3 reads CACSKDRDSGNTIYF. As DNA, the CDR3 is TGTGCCTGCTCCAAGGACCGGGACAGCGGAAACACCATATATTTT. Drawing the rest from reference TRBV7-9 and TRBJ1-3, the complete variable domain is DTGVSQNPRHKITKRGQNVTFRCDPISEHNRLYWYRQTLGQGPEFLTYFQNEAQLEKSRLLSDRFSAERPKGSFSTLEIQRTEQGDSAMYLCACSKDRDSGNTIYFGEGSWLTVV.